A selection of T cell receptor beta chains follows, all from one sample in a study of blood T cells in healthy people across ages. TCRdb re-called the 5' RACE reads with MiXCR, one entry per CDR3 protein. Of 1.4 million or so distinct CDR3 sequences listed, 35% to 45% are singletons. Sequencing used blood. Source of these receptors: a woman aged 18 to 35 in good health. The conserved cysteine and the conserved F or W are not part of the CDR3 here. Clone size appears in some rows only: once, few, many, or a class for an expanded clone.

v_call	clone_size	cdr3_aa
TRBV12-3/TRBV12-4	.	ASSLSAGANTGELF
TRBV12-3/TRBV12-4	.	AGSLGATGLGTEAF
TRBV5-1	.	ASSVTGDGAQY
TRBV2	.	ASSENTLSGNTIY
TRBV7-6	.	ASSLDLGGTQY
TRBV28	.	ASSPFGRRWNEQF
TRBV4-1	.	ASSQGAGQGNEKLF
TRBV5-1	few	ASSLEVLAGAYQETQY
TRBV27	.	ASRPTGPGDGYT
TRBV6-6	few	ASSYGLAGGSTDTQY
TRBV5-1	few	ASSWLTSGAANEQY
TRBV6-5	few	ASSYRLESDTQY
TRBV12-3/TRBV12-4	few	ASTPAGGTKNRYGYT
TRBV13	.	ASNTRGDKNIQY
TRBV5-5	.	ASSLVGRGDSPLH
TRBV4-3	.	ASSQDGHYNSPLH
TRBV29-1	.	CVDKATDTQY
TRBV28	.	ASRFWGDRDNNQPQH
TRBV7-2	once	ASSLRSGNSPLH
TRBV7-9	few	ASSKHGGYNSPLH